A single sample is the source of the 14 T cell receptor beta chains below, sequenced in a study of T cell repertoires in cytomegalovirus infection. TCRdb processed the reads anew with MiXCR; each CDR3 protein has one entry. The sample has approximately 750,000 distinct CDR3 sequences, under 40% seen once. The source material was PBMCs. The origin of the receptors is a human donor in good health (CMV status not recorded). Some clones in this sample may be carry-over from other donors' samples.

This clonotype was counted between two and nine times. The chain has TRBV25-1 and TRBJ2-1, with D possibly matching TRBD1 (5 bases). Germline V gene lookup returns CDR1 MGHDK and CDR2 SYGVNS. Trimming removed 5 bases from V and 3 bases from J, with 8 bases in between. The CDR3 is 13 residues long. The CDR3 protein is CASSFTGYNEQFF. CDR3 in DNA: TGTGCCAGCAGTTTCACAGGCTACAATGAGCAGTTCTTC.

This clonotype was recorded at least ten times. CDR3 bases: TGTGCCAGCAGTTTTATGGGCAGGGCCTCCTACGAGCAGTACTTC. Translated: CASSFMGRASYEQYF. The chain employs TRBV28 and TRBJ2-7, with D possibly matching TRBD1 (5 bases). Per the germline V gene, CDR1 is MDHEN and CDR2 is SYDVKM. The V and J ends lost 3 bases and 0 bases respectively, with 12 bases between them. This CDR3 has 15 residues.

Ten or more counts support this clonotype. An end of the junction differs from the germline gene, which may be a read error. The chain has TRBV7-7 and TRBJ2-1; 11 bases fit TRBD2. The CDR3 sequence is 15 residues long. Germline assignment: CDR1 SSHAT and CDR2 FNYEAQ (reference sequence). For the CDR3, the DNA is TGTGCTAGCAGCTTAGCGGTGACTAGCGGGATCGAGCAGTTCTTC. It specifies CASSLAVTSGIEQFF.

The chain is built from TRBV5-1 and TRBJ1-3; D gene ambiguous. Germline CDR1 and CDR2: SGHRS and YFSETQ. The CDR3 is 15 amino acids. V shed 4 bases and J shed 0 bases, with 11 bases lying between them. This chain's CDR3 is CASSLQPNSGNTIYF. DNA for the CDR3: TGCGCCAGCAGCCTTCAGCCCAACTCTGGAAACACCATATATTTT.

This clonotype was observed a handful of times. The rearrangement uses TRBV5-1 and TRBJ2-7; 14 nucleotides align to TRBD2. The CDR3 is made up of 18 amino acids. In germline, CDR1 is SGHRS, CDR2 YFSETQ. Losses at the gene ends were 0 bases for V and 3 bases for J; bases not matched to a gene: 8. CDR3 amino acids: CASSLGLAGGTQVYEQYF. The DNA for the CDR3 is TGCGCCAGCAGCTTGGGACTAGCGGGGGGGACTCAGGTCTACGAGCAGTACTTC.

The chain recombines TRBV5-4 with TRBJ2-1; D gene ambiguous. Germline values: CDR1 SGHNT, CDR2 YYREEE (reference sequence). V dropped 0 bases and J dropped 6 bases, with 10 bases sitting between them. This CDR3 is built from 14 residues. CDR3 nucleotides: TGTGCCAGCAGCTTGGCGGGTAGTCGCAATGAGCAGTTCTTC. Its translation is CASSLAGSRNEQFF.

With respect to this clonotype: This may arise from a read error, as a much more abundant clone is one base away. The chain is built from TRBV4-2 and TRBJ1-6; 7 bases line up with TRBD1. The CDR3 is 18 residues long. CDR1 is LGHNA and CDR2 is YNFKEQ in the germline V gene. The CDR3 loop is CSSSQGTTGSSYNSPLHF. For the CDR3, the DNA is TGTTCCAGCAGCCAGGGGACGACAGGGAGCTCCTATAATTCACCCCTCCACTTT.

This clonotype was picked up many times. The CDR3 nucleotides read TGTGCCAGCAGCCAAGGGGGACATCACTATGGCTACACCTTC. The encoded protein is CASSQGGHHYGYTF. The rearrangement uses TRBV14 and TRBJ1-2, with a weak D call TRBD1 (6 bases). The V gene's germline CDR1 is SGHDN and CDR2 FVKESK. Trimming pared 1 base from V and 3 bases from J, leaving 9 bases between. The CDR3 loop spans 14 amino acids.

In this sample, this clonotype turned up a few times. The gene calls are TRBV7-3 and TRBJ2-5; D gene uncertain. The CDR3 totals 13 residues. The V end was cut by 4 bases, the J end by 5 bases, with 11 bases between. The germline V gene encodes CDR1 SGHTA and CDR2 FQGTGA. The CDR3 region is CASSSNMGETQYF. For the CDR3, the DNA is TGTGCCAGCAGCTCCAATATGGGCGAGACCCAGTACTTC.

This clonotype was counted many times. V is TRBV12-3 or TRBV12-4 and J is TRBJ1-5, with 7 bases lining up with TRBD1. V shed 2 bases, J shed 6 bases, and the junction held 4 bases outside the gene matches. The CDR3 is made up of 14 amino acids. The CDR3 DNA follows: TGTGCCAGCAGTTTACGACAGGGAAGTCAGCCCCAGCATTTT. As protein: CASSLRQGSQPQHF.

The chain uses TRBV2 and TRBJ1-5; D not certain. Trimming took off 2 bases at V and 3 bases at J, with 11 bases between the two ends. The germline V gene encodes CDR1 SNHLY and CDR2 FYNNEI. There are 15 residues in the CDR3. CDR3 residues: CASSERTLPNQPQHF. The CDR3 DNA sequence: TGTGCCAGCAGTGAAAGGACTCTACCCAATCAGCCCCAGCATTTT.

The chain is built from TRBV6-6 and TRBJ1-1; a weak D match, TRBD1 (5 bases). With 6 bases removed from V and 5 bases from J, the gap between germline ends came to 16 bases. The CDR3 length is 14 residues. Looked up from germline, CDR1 is MNHNY and CDR2 is SVGAGI (reference sequence). The CDR3 region has the DNA TGTGCCAGCAGAACAGGAAAGGGACCGACTGAAGCTTTCTTT. Encoded protein: CASRTGKGPTEAFF.

The sample holds a few counts of this clonotype. The rearrangement uses TRBV6-6 and TRBJ2-7, with D tentatively TRBD1 or TRBD2 (5 bases each). The germline V and J ends were trimmed by 0 bases and 0 bases, with 12 bases remaining between them. The CDR3 sequence is 16 residues long. Germline V lookup: CDR1 MNHNY, CDR2 SVGAGI (reference sequence). The CDR3, as DNA: TGTGCCAGCAGTTACTCTACGGGGCAGGCCTCCTACGAGCAGTACTTC. Residues: CASSYSTGQASYEQYF.

V and J are TRBV19 and TRBJ1-2; D uncertain. The germline gives CDR1 LNHDA, CDR2 SQIVND (reference sequence). CDR3 length equals 11 residues. CDR3 DNA: TGTCCTACAAGAGGTGACTATGGCTACACCTTC. Translating it yields CPTRGDYGYTF.